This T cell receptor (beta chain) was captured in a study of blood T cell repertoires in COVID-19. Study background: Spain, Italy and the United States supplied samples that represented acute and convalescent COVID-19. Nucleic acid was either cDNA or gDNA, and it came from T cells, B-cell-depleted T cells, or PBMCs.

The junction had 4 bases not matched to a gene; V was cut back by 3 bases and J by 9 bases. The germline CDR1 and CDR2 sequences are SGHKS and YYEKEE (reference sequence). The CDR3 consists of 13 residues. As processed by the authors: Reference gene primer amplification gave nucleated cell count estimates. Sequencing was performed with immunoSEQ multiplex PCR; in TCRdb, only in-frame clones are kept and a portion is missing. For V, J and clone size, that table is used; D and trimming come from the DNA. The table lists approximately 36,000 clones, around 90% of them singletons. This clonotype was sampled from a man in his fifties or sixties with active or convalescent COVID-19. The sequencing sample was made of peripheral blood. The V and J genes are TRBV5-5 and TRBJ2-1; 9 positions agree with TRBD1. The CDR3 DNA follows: TGTGCCAGCAGCTGGGGGACAGGGACTGAGCAGTTCTTC. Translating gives CASSWGTGTEQFF.